Included here is one T cell receptor (beta chain) sequence, with context. This clone was counted a few times. Its antigen specificity is not known. No base quality information exists; no much larger clone differs at one position. The sample comes from a study of cytomegalovirus exposure and HLA in healthy donors (dated by TCRdb to about 2017). With respect to the entire study: According to a later analysis, the 120 or so validation repertoires were produced on the same platform as the 600 to 850 repertoires of the first cohort. The study aimed to test whether signatures of past pathogen exposure could be identified by cataloging public T cell receptors. Besides the first cohort of roughly 700 subjects, a separate validation cohort made up of 120 or so different subjects was used. To predict cytomegalovirus infection status, the study combined high-throughput TCR immunosequencing, statistical association of individual TCRs with disease status, and machine learning.

The donors belonged to the validation cohort of about 110 subjects, which was separate from the approximately 700-subject first cohort. What the study reported, not specific to this receptor: The authors suggested that the approach could potentially be generalized to other disease states and immunological phenotypes. A later analysis found that TCRs clustered in the first cohort also tended to co-occur in the roughly 120 validation repertoires, with more than 90% of cluster scores above 0. The study listed approximately 160 TCR beta chains as associated with cytomegalovirus. Most TCR sequences were seen in very few donors, while some public TCRs were found in many individuals. A later analysis lacked HLA typing for the validation cohort, so it scored co-occurrence in that cohort across all 120 repertoires. A few of the identified cytomegalovirus-associated TCR beta chains were confirmed in vitro to be specific for cytomegalovirus antigens. In both the original and validation cohorts, the classifier was reported to diagnose cytomegalovirus status with high specificity and sensitivity.

V was cut back by 4 bases and J by 4 bases, leaving a gap of 2 bases between them. Reading the germline V gene (reference sequence) gives CDR1 LNHDA and CDR2 SQIVND. Taken from cysteine to phenylalanine, the CDR3 has 11 residues. Only the CDR3 part of the read is kept: 33 bases, read in frame from the first base. The library was prepared using the immunoSEQ multiplex PCR assay. The study's own analysis went as follows. To diagnose cytomegalovirus status from the catalog of TCR beta chain sequences, a statistical classification framework was built. The table comes from immuneACCESS by way of TCRdb, which keeps in-frame sequences with V and J called. Part of the clones is missing from these tables; in studies checked, under half for an unresolved V gene and the rest for unknown reasons. The V and J calls and clone size were taken over from that table, and D and trimming were inferred from the DNA. This sample holds about 350,000 clones; around 90% were observed only once. The top ten constitute 1.2% of the sample.

Sequencing input: PBMCs. The sequence joins TRBV19 to TRBJ1-3; no D segment can be confidently identified. The clonotype originates from a woman aged 25 to 39 in good health and CMV-seropositive. This receptor carries the CDR3 CASSTGNTIYF. The DNA reads TGTGCCAGTAGTACCGGAAACACCATATATTTT. Beyond the CDR3, the reference TRBV19 and TRBJ1-3 genes provide the residues; the full variable domain reads: DGGITQSPKYLFRKEGQNVTLSCEQNLNHDAMYWYRQDPGQGLRLIYYSQIVNDFQKGDIAEGYSVSREKKESFPLTVTSAQKNPTAFYLCASSTGNTIYFGEGSWLTVV.